This TCR beta chain was found in a study of cytomegalovirus exposure and HLA in healthy donors listed by TCRdb under 2017. Concerning the study at large: According to an earlier analysis of 587 of the donors, some 170 million T cells yielded some 120 million unique TCR beta sequences and approximately 280 Gb of sequence data. The number of typed donors differed by locus: about 629-630 for A, B, C, DRB1 and DQB1; 522 for DQA1; about 600 for DPA1; and some 430 for DPB1. Class I and class II HLA loci were covered by the typing at four-digit resolution. An earlier analysis of 587 of the donors applied high-throughput TCR beta sequencing to assess whether each TCR beta V gene segment acted as functional or pseudogenic. A later analysis re-examined previously published TCR beta repertoires from just over 650 donors and added high-resolution HLA genotyping to investigate patterns of TCR occurrence. Among a few hundred genotyped donors of the cohort, an average of roughly 240,000 unique TCR beta nucleotide sequences were sequenced per donor, 15% to 20% of them non-productive. All discovery cohort repertoires had been generated on a single sequencing platform. Alongside the repertoire data, information on donor age, sex, ethnicity and CMV serostatus was compiled. The study was designed to test whether signatures of past pathogen exposure could be identified by cataloging public T cell receptors. Several DR-DQ haplotypes were treated as single units for association and clustering because of strong linkage in the cohort. Of the approximately 370 genotyped donors, roughly 80% were placed in the genetic ancestry cluster associated with self-reported Caucasian donors. In the later analysis, no new phenotypic data were used to find candidate immune exposures; instead, reliance was placed on TCR beta sequences and their occurrence across donors. High-throughput TCR immunosequencing, statistical association of individual TCRs with disease status, and machine learning were combined to predict cytomegalovirus infection status. An early release that covered more than 550 HLA-typed donors contained around 300 gigabases of sequencing data and around 85 million unique TCR sequences. The study used immunosequencing to profile the T cell repertoires of 600 to 850 subjects and linked those repertoires to cytomegalovirus serostatus. Besides the first cohort of more than 650 subjects, a separate validation cohort made up of some 110 different subjects was used. A later genetic analysis used genome-wide SNP genotypes for about 60% of the roughly 700 donors, treating that subset as a discovery cohort. Broad study findings and their caveats: In a later analysis, HLA-associated TCR beta chains showed more clonal expansion and lower generation probabilities than non-associated chains that were equally common. Several of the top co-occurrence clusters appeared to be linked to parvovirus B19, influenza, CMV and Epstein-Barr virus, according to a later analysis. Because HLA typing was missing for some donors at each locus, association tests included only the typed subset. Some IMGT-functional V segments, including TRBV6-2 and TRBV6-3, could not be told apart with the 87-base-pair reads, so those segments were excluded. The cohort was sequenced for TCR beta chains only, and without alpha or paired-chain data the features that could be detected were limited. Cytomegalovirus status was reported to be diagnosed by the classifier with high specificity and sensitivity in both the original and validation cohorts. Roughly uniform sequencing depth across donors was assumed in presence/absence analyses, although this assumption may not hold. A cluster of highly shared sequence variants was judged likely to be a technical artifact of the sequencing pipeline. Because counts were too low, about 15 rarely observed V segments, including chromosome 9 orphons, were left out of the earlier analysis of some 640 of the donors. Specific HLA alleles were associated with around 18,000 TCR beta sequences at a false discovery rate of 0.05 in a later analysis. Most TCR sequences were seen in very few donors, while some public TCRs were found in many individuals. A later genetic analysis associated a missense DCLRE1C variant with V-gene and J-gene trimming of TCR beta chains, and an independent cohort replicated the association. Strong co-occurrence of HLA alleles, especially DR and DQ, made assigning TCR associations to individual alleles difficult. Most CMV-associated TCR beta chains appeared to be HLA-restricted in a later analysis, and the HLA associations seemed to be driven largely by CMV exposure. It was suggested by the authors that the approach could potentially be generalized to other disease states and immunological phenotypes. A later analysis found that TCR association rates varied across HLA loci, with DRB1 alleles showing the most associated TCRs and HLA-C alleles the fewest. In vitro tests confirmed that a few of the cytomegalovirus-associated TCR beta chains recognize cytomegalovirus antigens. Linkage disequilibrium might explain the correlated functional status among segregating V segments, but an unknown experimental factor could not be ruled out. In an earlier analysis of some 500 of the donors, most TCR beta V segments were observed in productive rearrangements about 87% or about 30% of the time, broadly matching IMGT annotations. A further reported finding was that TCR beta sequences accurately predicted the HLA-A and HLA-B alleles for most subjects in the first cohort. A later genetic analysis reported fewer N-insertions in productive TCRs among donors in an Asian-associated ancestry cluster than the approximately 700-donor mean. Immune exposure information for the cohort was limited to CMV serostatus. In the study, 150 to 200 TCR beta chains were listed as associated with cytomegalovirus.

From V the trimming removes 3 bases and from J it removes 4 bases, while the gene matches leave 6 bases of the junction unaccounted for. The CDR1 and CDR2 encoded by the germline V gene are SGDLS and YYNGEE. Measured from the cysteine to the phenylalanine, the CDR3 is 15 residues long. Only CDR3 DNA is held: 45 bases, read in frame from base 1. The cohort comprised several hundred healthy bone marrow donors. All cohort members were sampled while nominally healthy, although unrecorded immune exposures were likely present. The donor tested CMV seronegative, placing the donor among the approximately 360 seronegative members of the cohort. A peripheral blood sample was provided by each donor, and peripheral blood mononuclear cells were used for TCR beta sequencing. The Qiagen DNeasy Blood Extraction Kit was used to extract genomic DNA from the blood cell samples. Library construction relied on the immunoSEQ multiplex PCR assay. For the multiplex PCR, a mixture combining 60 forward primers for TCR Vbeta segments and 13 reverse primers for TCR Jbeta segments was used. Amplification of the CDR3 region of rearranged TCR beta genes was performed with a multiplex PCR assay on genomic DNA. On the Illumina HiSeq System, the amplified TCR beta libraries were sequenced as 87-base-pair reads. The original pipeline was this. Across the 600 to 700 repertoires, a later analysis counted tens of millions of unique TCR beta chains, roughly 11 million of which were shared by at least two donors. Raw reads were error-corrected and collapsed into unique sequences by a nearest-neighbor algorithm in which closely related sequences were merged to remove PCR and sequencing errors. Alignment of CDR3 sequences to IMGT reference sequences was used to assign V, D and J gene segments. For a sequence to be retained, at least a six-nucleotide match to both a V gene segment and a J gene segment was required. Rearrangements were classified as productive when the CDR3 lacked stop codons and remained in frame with V and J, and all other rearrangements were classified as non-productive. Following IMGT convention, CDR3 was defined as the stretch from the second conserved V-encoded cysteine to the conserved J-encoded phenylalanine. In an earlier analysis of roughly 580 of the donors, sequences lacking an unambiguous match to a single V gene segment were excluded. An earlier analysis of under 750 of the donors called V segments functional above 56.7% productive rearrangements and segregating when the between-donor standard deviation exceeded 5%. To diagnose cytomegalovirus status from the catalog of TCR beta chain sequences, a statistical classification framework was built. A later analysis assigned V and J genes by comparing TCR nucleotide sequences with IMGT/GENE-DB human TR gene sequences. A later analysis assigned CDR3 sequences and most-parsimonious VDJ recombination scenarios with the TCRdist pipeline. In a later analysis, each TCR beta chain was defined by its CDR3 amino acid sequence together with its V-gene family, and reads lacking a unique V-gene family were excluded. As a way to deal with suspected cross-contamination and a sequencing artifact, a later analysis dropped 592 nucleotide sequences that were highly shared and had low generation probability. In a later analysis, a clonal expansion index was calculated for each public chain from normalized within-repertoire ranks of inferred template counts. In a later analysis, generation probabilities were computed using a VDJ recombination model fitted to out-of-frame rearrangements, and the results were checked against IGoR. Hypergeometric tests were used in a later analysis to score TCR-TCR, TCR-HLA and TCR-CMV co-occurrence, with a repertoire-size bias correction applied to the TCR pairs. A later analysis estimated false discovery rates by permuting HLA or CMV assignments 20 times. In a later analysis, co-occurring TCRs were grouped using DBSCAN, with TCRdist sequence similarity added in when clustering inside HLA-allele-positive subsets. Repertoires with fewer than 30,000 or more than 120,000 public chains, plus five repertoires with anomalous nucleotide sharing, were excluded from co-occurrence clustering. In its TCRdb copy, this immuneACCESS table keeps in-frame sequences only and misses some clones. Where compared with another copy, unresolved V genes explain less than half of these, and the others have no known cause. V, J and clone size derive from that table, while D and trimming were established from the DNA sequence. The sample table contains about 140,000 clones; only one count was recorded for more than 60% of them. In total, the top ten clones hold 5.5% to 7.5% of the sample.

The sample holds a few counts of this clone. The target of this receptor is not known. One base away there is no much larger clone; base qualities are not given. This clonotype originated in a woman between 55 and 75 years old in good health and CMV-seronegative. Sequencing was done on a sample of PBMCs. Recombination joined TRBV9 with TRBJ1-1; 10 bases in between match TRBD1. At the DNA level, the sequence is TGTGCCAGCAGCGCCAAGACAGGGGGCGGCACTGAAGCTTTCTTT. It translates as CASSAKTGGGTEAFF.